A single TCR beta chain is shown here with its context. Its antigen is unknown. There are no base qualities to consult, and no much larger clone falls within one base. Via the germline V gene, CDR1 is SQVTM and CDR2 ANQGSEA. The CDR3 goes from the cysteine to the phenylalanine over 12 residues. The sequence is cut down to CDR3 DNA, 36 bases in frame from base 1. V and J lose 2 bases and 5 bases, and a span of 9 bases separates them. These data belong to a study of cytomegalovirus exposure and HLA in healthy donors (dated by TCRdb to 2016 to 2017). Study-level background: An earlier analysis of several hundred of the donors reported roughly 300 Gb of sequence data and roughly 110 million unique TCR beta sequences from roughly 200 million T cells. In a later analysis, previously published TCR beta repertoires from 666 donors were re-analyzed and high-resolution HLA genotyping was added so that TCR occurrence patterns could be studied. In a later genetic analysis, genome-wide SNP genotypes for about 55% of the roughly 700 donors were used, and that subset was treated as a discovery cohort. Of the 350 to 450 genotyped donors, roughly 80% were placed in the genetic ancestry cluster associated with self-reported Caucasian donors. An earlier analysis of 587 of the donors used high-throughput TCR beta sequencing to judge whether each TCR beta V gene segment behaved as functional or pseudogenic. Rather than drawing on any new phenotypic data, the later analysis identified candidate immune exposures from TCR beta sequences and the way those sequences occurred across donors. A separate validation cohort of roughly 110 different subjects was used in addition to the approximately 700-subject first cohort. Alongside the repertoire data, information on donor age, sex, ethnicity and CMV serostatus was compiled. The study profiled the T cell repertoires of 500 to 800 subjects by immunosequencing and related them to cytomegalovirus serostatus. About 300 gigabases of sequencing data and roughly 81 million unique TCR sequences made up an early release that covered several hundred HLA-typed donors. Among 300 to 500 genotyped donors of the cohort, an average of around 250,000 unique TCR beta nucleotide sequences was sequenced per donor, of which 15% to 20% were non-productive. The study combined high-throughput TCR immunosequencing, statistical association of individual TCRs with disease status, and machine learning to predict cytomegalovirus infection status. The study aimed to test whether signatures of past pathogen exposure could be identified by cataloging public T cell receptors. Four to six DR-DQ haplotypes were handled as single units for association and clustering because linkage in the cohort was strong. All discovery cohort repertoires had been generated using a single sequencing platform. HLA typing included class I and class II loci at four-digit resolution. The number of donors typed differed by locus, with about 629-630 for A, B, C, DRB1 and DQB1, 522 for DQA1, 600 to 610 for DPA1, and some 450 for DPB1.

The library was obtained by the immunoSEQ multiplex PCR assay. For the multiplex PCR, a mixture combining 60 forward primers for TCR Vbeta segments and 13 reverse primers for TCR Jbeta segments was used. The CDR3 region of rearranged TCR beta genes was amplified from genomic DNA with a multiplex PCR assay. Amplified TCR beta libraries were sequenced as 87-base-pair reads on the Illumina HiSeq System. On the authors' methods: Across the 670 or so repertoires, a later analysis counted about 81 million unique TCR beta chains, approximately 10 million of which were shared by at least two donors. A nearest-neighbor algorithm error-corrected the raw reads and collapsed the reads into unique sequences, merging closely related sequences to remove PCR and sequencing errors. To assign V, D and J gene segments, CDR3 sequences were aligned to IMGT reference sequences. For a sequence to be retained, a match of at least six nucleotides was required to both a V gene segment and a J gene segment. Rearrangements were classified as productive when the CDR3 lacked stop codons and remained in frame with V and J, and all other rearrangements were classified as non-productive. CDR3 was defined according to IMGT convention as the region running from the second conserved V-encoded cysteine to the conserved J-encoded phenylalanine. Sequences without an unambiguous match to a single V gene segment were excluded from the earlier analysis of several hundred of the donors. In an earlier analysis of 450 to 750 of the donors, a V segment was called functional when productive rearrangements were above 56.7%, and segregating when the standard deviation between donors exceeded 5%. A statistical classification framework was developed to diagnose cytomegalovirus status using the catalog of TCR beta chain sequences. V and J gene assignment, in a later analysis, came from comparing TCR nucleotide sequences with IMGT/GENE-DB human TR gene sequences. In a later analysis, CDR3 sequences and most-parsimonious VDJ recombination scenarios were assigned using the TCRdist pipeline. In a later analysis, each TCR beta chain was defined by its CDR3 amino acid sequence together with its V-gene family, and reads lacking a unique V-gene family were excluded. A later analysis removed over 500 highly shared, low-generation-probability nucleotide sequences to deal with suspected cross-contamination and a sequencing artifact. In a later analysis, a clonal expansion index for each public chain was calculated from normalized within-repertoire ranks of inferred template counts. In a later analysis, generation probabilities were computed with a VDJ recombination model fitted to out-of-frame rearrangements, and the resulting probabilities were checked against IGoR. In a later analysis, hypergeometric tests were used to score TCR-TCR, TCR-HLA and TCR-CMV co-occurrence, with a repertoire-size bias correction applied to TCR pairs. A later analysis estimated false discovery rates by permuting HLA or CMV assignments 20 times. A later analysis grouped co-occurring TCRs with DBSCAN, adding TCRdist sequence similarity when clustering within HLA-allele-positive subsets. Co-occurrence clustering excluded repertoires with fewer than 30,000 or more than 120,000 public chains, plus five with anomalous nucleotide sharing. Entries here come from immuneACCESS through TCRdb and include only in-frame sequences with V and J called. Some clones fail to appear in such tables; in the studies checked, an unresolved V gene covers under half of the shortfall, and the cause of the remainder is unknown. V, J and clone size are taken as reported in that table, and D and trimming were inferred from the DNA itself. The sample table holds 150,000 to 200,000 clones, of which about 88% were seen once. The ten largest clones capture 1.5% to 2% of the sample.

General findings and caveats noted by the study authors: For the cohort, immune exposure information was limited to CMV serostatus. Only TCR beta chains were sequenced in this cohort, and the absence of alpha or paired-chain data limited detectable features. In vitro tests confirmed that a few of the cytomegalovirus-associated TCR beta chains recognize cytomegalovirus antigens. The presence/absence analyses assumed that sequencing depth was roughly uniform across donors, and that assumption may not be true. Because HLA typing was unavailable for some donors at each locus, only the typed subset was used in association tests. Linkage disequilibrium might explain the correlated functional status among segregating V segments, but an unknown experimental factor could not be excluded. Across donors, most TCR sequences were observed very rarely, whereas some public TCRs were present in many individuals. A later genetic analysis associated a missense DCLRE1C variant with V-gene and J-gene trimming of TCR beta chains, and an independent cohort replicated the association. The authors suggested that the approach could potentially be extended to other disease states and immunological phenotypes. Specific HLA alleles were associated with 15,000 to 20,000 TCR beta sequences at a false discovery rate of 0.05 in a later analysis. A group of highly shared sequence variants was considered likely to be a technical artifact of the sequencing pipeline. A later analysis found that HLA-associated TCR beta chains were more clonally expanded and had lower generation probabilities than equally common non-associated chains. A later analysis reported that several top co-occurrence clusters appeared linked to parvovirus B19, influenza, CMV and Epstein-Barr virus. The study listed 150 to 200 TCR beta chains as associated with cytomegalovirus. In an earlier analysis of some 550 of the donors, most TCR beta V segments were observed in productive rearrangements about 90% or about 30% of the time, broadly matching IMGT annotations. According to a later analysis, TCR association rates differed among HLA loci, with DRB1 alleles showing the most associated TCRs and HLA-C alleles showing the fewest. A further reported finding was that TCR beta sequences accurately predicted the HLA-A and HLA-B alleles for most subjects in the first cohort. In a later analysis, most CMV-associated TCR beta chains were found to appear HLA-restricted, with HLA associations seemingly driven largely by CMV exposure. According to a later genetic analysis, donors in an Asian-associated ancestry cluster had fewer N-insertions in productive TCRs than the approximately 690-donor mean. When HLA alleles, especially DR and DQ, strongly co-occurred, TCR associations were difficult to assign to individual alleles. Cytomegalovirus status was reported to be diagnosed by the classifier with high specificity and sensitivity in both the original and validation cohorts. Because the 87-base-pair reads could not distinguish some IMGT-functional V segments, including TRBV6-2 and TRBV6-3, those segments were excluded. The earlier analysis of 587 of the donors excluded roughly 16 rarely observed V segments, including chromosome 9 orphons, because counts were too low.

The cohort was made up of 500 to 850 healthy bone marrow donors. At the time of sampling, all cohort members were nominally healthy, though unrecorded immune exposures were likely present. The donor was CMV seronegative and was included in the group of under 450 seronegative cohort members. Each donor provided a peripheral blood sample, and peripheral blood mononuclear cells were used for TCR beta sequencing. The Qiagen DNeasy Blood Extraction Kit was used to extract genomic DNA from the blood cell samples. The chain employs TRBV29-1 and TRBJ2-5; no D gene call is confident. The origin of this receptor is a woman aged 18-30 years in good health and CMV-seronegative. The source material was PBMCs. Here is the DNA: TGCAGCGTTGAAACGTCGCGGGAGACCCAGTACTTC. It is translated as CSVETSRETQYF.